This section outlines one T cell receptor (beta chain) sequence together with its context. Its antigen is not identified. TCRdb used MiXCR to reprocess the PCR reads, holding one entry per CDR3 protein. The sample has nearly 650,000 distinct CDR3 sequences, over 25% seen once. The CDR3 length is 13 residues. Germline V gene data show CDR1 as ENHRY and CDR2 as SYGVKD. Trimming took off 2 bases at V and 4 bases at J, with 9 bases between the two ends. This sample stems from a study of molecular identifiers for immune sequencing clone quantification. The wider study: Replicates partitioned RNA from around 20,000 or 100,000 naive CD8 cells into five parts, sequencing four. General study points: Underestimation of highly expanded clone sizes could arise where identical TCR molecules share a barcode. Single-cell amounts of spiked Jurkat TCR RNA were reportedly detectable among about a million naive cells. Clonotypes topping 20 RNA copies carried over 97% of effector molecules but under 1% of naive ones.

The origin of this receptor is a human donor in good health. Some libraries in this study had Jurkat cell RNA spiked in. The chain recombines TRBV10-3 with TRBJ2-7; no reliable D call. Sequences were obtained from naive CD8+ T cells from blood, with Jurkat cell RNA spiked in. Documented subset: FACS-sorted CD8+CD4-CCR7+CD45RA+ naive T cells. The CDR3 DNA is TGTGCCATCAGTGAGCCCCCAGCGTACGAGCAGTACTTC. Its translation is CAISEPPAYEQYF.